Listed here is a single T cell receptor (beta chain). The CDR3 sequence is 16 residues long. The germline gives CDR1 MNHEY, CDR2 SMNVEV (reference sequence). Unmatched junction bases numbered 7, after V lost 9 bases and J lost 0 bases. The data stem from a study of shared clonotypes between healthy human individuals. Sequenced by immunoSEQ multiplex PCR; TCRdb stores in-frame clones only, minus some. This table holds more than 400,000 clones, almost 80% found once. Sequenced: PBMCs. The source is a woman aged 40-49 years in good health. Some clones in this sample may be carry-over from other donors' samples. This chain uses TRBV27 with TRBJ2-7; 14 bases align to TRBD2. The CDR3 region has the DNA TGTGCCAGTTCCGGGACTAGCGGGAGAGTCTCCTACGAGCAGTACTTC. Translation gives CASSGTSGRVSYEQYF.